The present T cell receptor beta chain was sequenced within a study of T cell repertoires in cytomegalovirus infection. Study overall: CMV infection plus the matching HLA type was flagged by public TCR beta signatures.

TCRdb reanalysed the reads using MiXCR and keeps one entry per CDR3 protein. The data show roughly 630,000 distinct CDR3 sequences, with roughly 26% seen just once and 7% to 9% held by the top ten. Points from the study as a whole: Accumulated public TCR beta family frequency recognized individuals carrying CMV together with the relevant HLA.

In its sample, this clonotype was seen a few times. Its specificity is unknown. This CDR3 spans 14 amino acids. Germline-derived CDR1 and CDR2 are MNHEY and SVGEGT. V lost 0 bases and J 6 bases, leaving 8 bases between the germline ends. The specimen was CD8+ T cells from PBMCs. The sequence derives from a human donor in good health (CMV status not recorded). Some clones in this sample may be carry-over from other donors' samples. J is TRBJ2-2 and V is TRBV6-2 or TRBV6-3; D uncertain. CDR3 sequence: CASSYSGFAGELFF. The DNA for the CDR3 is TGTGCCAGCAGTTACTCTGGGTTTGCCGGGGAGCTGTTTTTT.